Listed below are T cell receptor beta chains from one sample, sequenced in a study of CXCR3 chemokines and chemotherapy response in bladder cancer. TCRdb independently ran MiXCR on the PCR reads; one entry per CDR3 protein. The table lists 13,000 or so distinct CDR3 sequences, approximately 13% of them singletons. This specimen was acquired from a patient whose treatment included neoadjuvant chemotherapy. These receptors all come from a human donor with bladder cancer that did not respond to neoadjuvant chemotherapy. Each CDR3 is given with its conserved first and last residue. A D gene is named only where the DNA matches it firmly. Size is omitted from some rows. Given values are once, few, many or a class for expanded clones.

TRBV6-2/TRBV6-3,NA,TRBJ2-2,many,CASSIRGVGELFF,TGTGCCAGCAGTATCCGGGGCGTCGGGGAGCTGTTTTTT
TRBV20-1,TRBD2,TRBJ2-5,NA,CSATSGQETQYF,TGCAGTGCAACTAGCGGCCAAGAGACCCAGTACTTC
TRBV6-1,NA,TRBJ2-5,NA,CASSERFYQETQYF,TGTGCCAGCAGTGAGAGGTTCTACCAAGAGACCCAGTACTTC
TRBV7-2,NA,TRBJ1-2,many,CASSSRVGSYGYTF,TGTGCCAGCAGCTCCAGAGTGGGGTCATATGGCTACACCTTC
TRBV6-1,NA,TRBJ1-5,many,CASSEGRAGVQPQHF,TGTGCCAGCAGTGAAGGTCGGGCAGGGGTACAGCCCCAGCATTTT
TRBV29-1,TRBD2,TRBJ2-2,few,CSVAGRAAGELFF,TGCAGCGTAGCGGGACGGGCTGCCGGGGAGCTGTTTTTT
TRBV29-1,TRBD1,TRBJ2-1,many,CSARDRRSSYNEQFF,TGCAGCGCCCGGGACAGGCGGAGCTCCTACAATGAGCAGTTCTTC
TRBV6-2/TRBV6-3,NA,TRBJ1-1,many,CASSYFPPNTEAFF,TGTGCCAGCAGTTACTTTCCACCGAACACTGAAGCTTTCTTT
TRBV6-5,NA,TRBJ2-7,few,CASSYVGAVTDEQYF,TGTGCCAGCAGTTACGTGGGGGCGGTTACTGACGAGCAGTACTTC
TRBV27,NA,TRBJ1-1,NA,CASSPGGLVTEAFF,TGTGCCAGCAGCCCTGGGGGCCTGGTCACTGAAGCTTTCTTT
TRBV27,NA,TRBJ1-6,few,CASSFSDSSPLHF,TGTGCCAGCAGTTTTTCGGACAGTTCACCCCTCCACTTT